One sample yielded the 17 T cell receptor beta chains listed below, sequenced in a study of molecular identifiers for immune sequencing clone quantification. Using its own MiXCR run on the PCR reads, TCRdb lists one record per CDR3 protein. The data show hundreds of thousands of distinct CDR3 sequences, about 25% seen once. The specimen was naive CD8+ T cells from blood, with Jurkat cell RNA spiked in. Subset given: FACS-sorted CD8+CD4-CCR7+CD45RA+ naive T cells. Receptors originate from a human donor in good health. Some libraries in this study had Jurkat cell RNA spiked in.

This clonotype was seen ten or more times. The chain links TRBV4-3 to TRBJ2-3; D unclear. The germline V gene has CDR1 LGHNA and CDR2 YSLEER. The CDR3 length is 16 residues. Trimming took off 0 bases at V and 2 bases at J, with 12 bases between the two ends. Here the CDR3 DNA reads TGCGCCAGCAGCCAAGATCCAGCAGGACCCACAGATACGCAGTATTTT. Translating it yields CASSQDPAGPTDTQYF.

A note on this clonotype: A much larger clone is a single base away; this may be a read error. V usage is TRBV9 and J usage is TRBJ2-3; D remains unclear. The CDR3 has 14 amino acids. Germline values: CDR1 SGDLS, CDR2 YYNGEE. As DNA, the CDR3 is TGTGCCAGCAGCGTACCGAACTTCACAGATACGCCGTATTTT. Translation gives CASSVPNFTDTPYF.

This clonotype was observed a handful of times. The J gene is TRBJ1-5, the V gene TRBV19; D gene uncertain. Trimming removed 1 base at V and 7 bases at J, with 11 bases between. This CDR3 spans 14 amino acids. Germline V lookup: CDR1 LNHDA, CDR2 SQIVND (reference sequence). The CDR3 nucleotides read TGTGCCAGTAGTATAGGGGGAATGGGCCAGCCCCAGCATTTT. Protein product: CASSIGGMGQPQHF.

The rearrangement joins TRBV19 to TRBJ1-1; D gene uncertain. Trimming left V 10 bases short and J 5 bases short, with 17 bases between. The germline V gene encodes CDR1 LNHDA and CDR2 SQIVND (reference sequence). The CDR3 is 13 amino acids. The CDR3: CATARRLGTEAFF. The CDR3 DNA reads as TGTGCCACCGCCCGAAGACTTGGGACTGAAGCTTTCTTT.

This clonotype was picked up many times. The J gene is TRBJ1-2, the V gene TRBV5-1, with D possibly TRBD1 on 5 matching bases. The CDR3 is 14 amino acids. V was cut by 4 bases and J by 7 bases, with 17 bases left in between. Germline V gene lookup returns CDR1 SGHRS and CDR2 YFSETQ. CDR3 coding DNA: TGCGCCAGCAGCCGGGGGGAGTTCCCACCTGGCTACACCTTC. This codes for CASSRGEFPPGYTF.

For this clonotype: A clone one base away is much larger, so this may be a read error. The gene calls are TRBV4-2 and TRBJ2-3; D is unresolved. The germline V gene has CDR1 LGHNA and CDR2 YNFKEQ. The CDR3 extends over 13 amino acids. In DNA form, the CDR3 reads TGTGCCAGCGGCCAAGGTTCCGTCGATACGCAGTATTTT. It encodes CASGQGSVDTQYF.

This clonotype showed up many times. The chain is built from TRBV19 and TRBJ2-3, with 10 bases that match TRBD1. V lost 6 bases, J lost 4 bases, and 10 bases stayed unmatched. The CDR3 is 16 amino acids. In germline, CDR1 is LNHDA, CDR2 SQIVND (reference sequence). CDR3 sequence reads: CASSRQGAMDADTQYF. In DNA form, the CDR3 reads TGTGCCAGTAGCAGACAGGGGGCAATGGATGCAGATACGCAGTATTTT.

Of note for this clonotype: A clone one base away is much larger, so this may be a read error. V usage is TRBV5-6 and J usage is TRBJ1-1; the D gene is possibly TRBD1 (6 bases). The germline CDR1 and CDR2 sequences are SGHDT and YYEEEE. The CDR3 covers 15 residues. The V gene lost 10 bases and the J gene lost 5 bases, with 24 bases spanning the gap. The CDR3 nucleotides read TGTGCCTGCACCCCGAACCTGGGGGGGCGGACTGAAGCTTTCTTT. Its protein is CACTPNLGGRTEAFF.

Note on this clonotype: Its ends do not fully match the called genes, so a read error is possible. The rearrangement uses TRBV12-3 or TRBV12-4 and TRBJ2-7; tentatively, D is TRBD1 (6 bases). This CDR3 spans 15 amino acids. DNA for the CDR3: TGTGCCAGCAGGGATCTAAACAGGGTGAGCCACGAGCAGTGCTTC. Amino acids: CASRDLNRVSHEQCF.

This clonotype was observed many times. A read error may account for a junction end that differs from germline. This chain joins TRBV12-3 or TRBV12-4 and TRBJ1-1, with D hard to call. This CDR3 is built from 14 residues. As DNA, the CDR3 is TGCGCCAGCAGTCCCGGGCCCCTGAACACTGAAGCTTTCTTT. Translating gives CASSPGPLNTEAFF.

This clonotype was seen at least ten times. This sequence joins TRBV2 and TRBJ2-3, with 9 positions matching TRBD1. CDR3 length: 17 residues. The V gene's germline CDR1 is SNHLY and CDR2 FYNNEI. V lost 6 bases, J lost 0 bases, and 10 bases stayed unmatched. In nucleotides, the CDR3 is TGTGCCAGCAGGAAGAGACAGGGGGATTCTAGCACAGATACGCAGTATTTT. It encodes CASRKRQGDSSTDTQYF.

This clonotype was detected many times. Here the CDR3 reads CASSERGTITDTQYF. The CDR3 DNA follows: TGTGCCAGCAGTGAACGGGGGACCATCACAGATACGCAGTATTTT. The V call is TRBV2, the J call TRBJ2-3; D might be TRBD2 (6 bases). V shed 2 bases and J shed 2 bases, with 11 bases lying between them. The CDR3 is 15 residues long. CDR1 is SNHLY and CDR2 is FYNNEI in the germline V gene.

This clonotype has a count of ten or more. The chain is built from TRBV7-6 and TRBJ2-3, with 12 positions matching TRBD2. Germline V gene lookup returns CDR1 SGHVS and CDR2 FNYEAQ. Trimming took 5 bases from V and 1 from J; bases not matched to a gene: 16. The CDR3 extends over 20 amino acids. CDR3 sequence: CASSRLEDPRLAGGTDTQYF. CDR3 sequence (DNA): TGTGCCAGCAGCCGCCTGGAGGATCCGAGACTAGCGGGGGGCACAGATACGCAGTATTTT. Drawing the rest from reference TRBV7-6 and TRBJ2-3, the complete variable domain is GAGVSQSPRYKVTKRGQDVALRCDPISGHVSLYWYRQALGQGPEFLTYFNYEAQQDKSGLPNDRFSAERPEGSISTLTIQRTEQRDSAMYRCASSRLEDPRLAGGTDTQYFGPGTRLTVL.

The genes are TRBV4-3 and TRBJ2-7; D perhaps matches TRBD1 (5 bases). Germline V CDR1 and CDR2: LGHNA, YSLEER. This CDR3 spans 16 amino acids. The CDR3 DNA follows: TGCGCGAGCCGCCCAGCTCGGGCAGGGCGCTCCTACGAGCAGTACTTC. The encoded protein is CASRPARAGRSYEQYF.

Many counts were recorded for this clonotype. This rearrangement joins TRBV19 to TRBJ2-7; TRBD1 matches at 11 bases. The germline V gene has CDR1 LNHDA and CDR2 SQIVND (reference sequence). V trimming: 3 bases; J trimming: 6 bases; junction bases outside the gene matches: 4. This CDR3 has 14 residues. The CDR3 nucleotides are TGTGCCAGTAGTATGGGACAGGGGGGAATCGAGCAGTACTTC. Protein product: CASSMGQGGIEQYF.

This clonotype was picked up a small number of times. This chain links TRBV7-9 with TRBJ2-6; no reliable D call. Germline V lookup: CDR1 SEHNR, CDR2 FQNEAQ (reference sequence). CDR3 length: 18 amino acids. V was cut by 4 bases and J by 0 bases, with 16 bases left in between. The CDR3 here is CASSSNRFTDSGANVLTF. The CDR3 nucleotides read TGTGCCAGCAGCTCCAACCGATTCACAGACTCTGGGGCCAACGTCCTGACTTTC.

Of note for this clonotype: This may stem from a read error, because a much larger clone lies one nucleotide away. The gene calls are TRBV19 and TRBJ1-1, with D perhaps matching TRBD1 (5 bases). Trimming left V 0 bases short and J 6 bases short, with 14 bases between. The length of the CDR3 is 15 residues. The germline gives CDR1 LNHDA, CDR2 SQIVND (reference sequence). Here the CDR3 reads CASSIDLGRAAEAFF. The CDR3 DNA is TGTGCCAGTAGTATAGATCTAGGCAGGGCCGCTGAAGCTTTCTTT.